One and the same sample provided the 21 T cell receptor beta chains below, sequenced in a study of blood T cell repertoires in COVID-19. TCRdb's table, derived via immunoSEQ multiplex PCR, lists solely in-frame clones and lacks some. This sample has almost 95,000 clones, with around nine tenths found just once. Input material: peripheral blood. The source is a woman between 55 and 75 years old with COVID-19, enrolled during active disease.

V gene TRBV4-2 combines with J gene TRBJ1-2; D is unclear. Trimming stripped 1 base from V and 2 bases from J, with 8 bases between. The CDR3 runs 14 residues. The germline V gene encodes CDR1 LGHNA and CDR2 YNFKEQ. The CDR3 sequence: CASSQVRQNYGYTF. The CDR3, as DNA: TGTGCCAGCAGCCAAGTTAGACAAAACTATGGCTACACCTTC.

In this sample, this clone turned up a few times. V is TRBV19 and J is TRBJ1-5; D gene uncertain. Deletions cut 3 bases from V and 2 bases from J, with 5 bases between. CDR1 and CDR2 from the germline V gene are LNHDA and SQIVND (reference sequence). This CDR3 region has 13 residues. CDR3 protein: CASSILGNQPQHF. CDR3 DNA sequence: TGTGCCAGTAGTATTCTTGGCAATCAGCCCCAGCATTTT.

J is TRBJ1-1 and V is TRBV18; 7 bases are a match to TRBD1. The CDR3 runs to 15 residues. The germline gives CDR1 KGHSH, CDR2 LQKENI. With V trimmed by 0 bases and J by 0 bases, 1 base remained unmatched. CDR3 protein: CASSPPGQMNTEAFF. CDR3 DNA sequence: TGTGCCAGCTCACCACCGGGACAGATGAACACTGAAGCTTTCTTT. Full variable domain (missing parts from reference TRBV18 and TRBJ1-1): NAGVMQNPRHLVRRRGQEARLRCSPMKGHSHVYWYRQLPEEGLKFMVYLQKENIIDESGMPKERFSAEFPKEGPSILRIQQVVRGDSAAYFCASSPPGQMNTEAFFGQGTRLTVV.

This clone was seen only a few times. V is TRBV4-2 and J is TRBJ2-7; unclear D gene. V was shortened by 0 bases and J by 7 bases, with 10 bases between the two germline ends. Germline V gene lookup returns CDR1 LGHNA and CDR2 YNFKEQ. The CDR3 extends over 13 amino acids. CDR3 nucleotide sequence: TGTGCCAGCAGCCAAGATCCCGGAGAAGAGCAGTACTTC. It translates to CASSQDPGEEQYF.

The rearrangement joins TRBV18 to TRBJ2-3, with D unclear. There are 14 residues in the CDR3. V dropped 3 bases and J dropped 4 bases, with 11 bases sitting between them. Germline V gene lookup returns CDR1 KGHSH and CDR2 LQKENI. In nucleotides, the CDR3 is TGTGCCAGCTCACCCGATATACAGTCAGATACGCAGTATTTT. Translation gives CASSPDIQSDTQYF.

The chain employs TRBV5-1 and TRBJ1-2; D gene ambiguous. The CDR3 is made up of 15 amino acids. Germline-derived CDR1 and CDR2 are SGHRS and YFSETQ. The V end lost 0 bases, the J end lost 0 bases, and 9 bases lay between the germline ends. CDR3 protein: CASSLATQPNYGYTF. The CDR3 DNA follows: TGCGCCAGCAGCTTGGCCACACAGCCTAACTATGGCTACACCTTC.

This chain joins TRBV5-1 and TRBJ2-5; D uncertain. CDR3 length equals 13 residues. Deletions cut 4 bases from V and 5 bases from J, with 12 bases between. Germline V gene sequence: CDR1 SGHRS, CDR2 YFSETQ. This CDR3 reads CASSLRFRETQYF. CDR3 bases: TGCGCCAGCAGCCTGAGGTTTAGGGAGACCCAGTACTTC.

This clone was seen just once. The V call is TRBV7-6, the J call TRBJ1-2; 7 bases fit TRBD1. The CDR3 has 18 amino acids. The germline V gene encodes CDR1 SGHVS and CDR2 FNYEAQ. The trim removed 0 bases at V and 3 bases at J, leaving 13 bases unmatched. This CDR3 is CASSLAPIPRDRDYGYTF. As DNA, the CDR3 is TGTGCCAGCAGCTTAGCACCGATACCCCGGGACAGAGACTATGGCTACACCTTC.

The chain recombines TRBV4-2 with TRBJ2-3, with 15 bases that match TRBD2. After removal of 1 base from V and 6 bases from J, the junction contained 11 bases not matched to a gene. Per germline, CDR1 LGHNA and CDR2 YNFKEQ. The CDR3 has 19 residues. The CDR3 loop reads CASSQGGLAGGPVGDTQYF. The DNA of the CDR3 is TGTGCCAGCAGCCAAGGGGGACTAGCGGGGGGTCCAGTCGGGGATACGCAGTATTTT.

V usage is TRBV28 and J usage is TRBJ1-2; possible D gene TRBD1, 5 bases. This CDR3 comprises 11 residues. CDR1 and CDR2 from the germline V gene are MDHEN and SYDVKM. V was cut by 6 bases and J by 6 bases, with 8 bases left in between. DNA for the CDR3: TGTGCCAGCAGAGGGGTCCATGGCTACACCTTC. Protein: CASRGVHGYTF.

The V call is TRBV11-1, the J call TRBJ1-1; 7 positions match TRBD1. Trimming took 5 bases from V and 1 from J; bases not matched to a gene: 7. Per the germline V gene, CDR1 is SGHAT and CDR2 is FQDESV (reference sequence). The CDR3 contains 15 residues. In DNA form, the CDR3 reads TGTGCCAGCAGCGACTACAGGGGTGCGAACACTGAAGCTTTCTTT. Its translation is CASSDYRGANTEAFF.

The V call is TRBV11-1, the J call TRBJ1-1; D is unclear. The length of the CDR3 is 13 residues. Germline V gene sequence: CDR1 SGHAT, CDR2 FQDESV (reference sequence). The V end lost 1 base, the J end lost 4 bases, and 7 bases lay between the germline ends. For the CDR3, the DNA is TGTGCCAGCAGCTTAGTACCCGGCACTGAAGCTTTCTTT. It encodes CASSLVPGTEAFF.

The rearrangement links TRBV18 to TRBJ2-5; TRBD1 matches 8 bases. The CDR3 runs to 16 residues. Germline CDR1 reads KGHSH; CDR2 reads LQKENI. The ends lost 1 base at V and 0 bases at J; junction bases unmatched: 4. CDR3 sequence (DNA): TGTGCCAGCTCACCACTTAACAGGGGGTACCAAGAGACCCAGTACTTC. Amino acid sequence: CASSPLNRGYQETQYF.

This clone was picked up one time. The chain carries TRBV5-1 and TRBJ2-5, with 9 bases aligning to TRBD1. The V segment lost 4 bases and the J segment 5 bases; nucleotides outside the gene matches: 6. The CDR3 runs to 14 residues. Germline V gives CDR1 SGHRS, CDR2 YFSETQ. This CDR3 is CASSAGQGRETQYF. CDR3 bases: TGCGCCAGCAGCGCAGGACAGGGGAGGGAGACCCAGTACTTC. The variable domain in full, with the rest retrieved from reference TRBV5-1 and TRBJ2-5, is KAGVTQTPRYLIKTRGQQVTLSCSPISGHRSVSWYQQTPGQGLQFLFEYFSETQRNKGNFPGRFSGRQFSNSRSEMNVSTLELGDSALYLCASSAGQGRETQYFGPGTRLLVL.

V usage is TRBV7-8 and J usage is TRBJ2-7; 8 bases fit TRBD2. The ends lost 4 bases at V and 2 bases at J; junction bases unmatched: 10. The CDR3 sequence is 16 residues long. Per the germline V gene, CDR1 is SGHVS and CDR2 is FQNEAQ. The CDR3 region is CASSSGGGGRTYEQYF. CDR3 in DNA: TGTGCCAGCAGCTCGGGAGGGGGTGGCAGAACCTACGAGCAGTACTTC.

The V gene is TRBV18, the J gene TRBJ1-1, with D possibly matching TRBD1 (6 bases). The CDR3 spans 14 residues. Looked up from germline, CDR1 is KGHSH and CDR2 is LQKENI. The V end was cut by 5 bases, the J end by 2 bases, with 12 bases between. Here the CDR3 DNA reads TGTGCCAGCTCAGAGGACAGCGATAACACTGAAGCTTTCTTT. Translating gives CASSEDSDNTEAFF.

This clone was detected only once. V gene TRBV4-2 combines with J gene TRBJ1-2; D remains ambiguous. CDR1 LGHNA and CDR2 YNFKEQ come from the germline V gene. The CDR3 loop spans 15 amino acids. Trimming removed 0 bases from V and 2 bases from J, with 10 bases in between. CDR3 coding DNA: TGTGCCAGCAGCCAAGAACTAACGGCGAACTATGGCTACACCTTC. It specifies CASSQELTANYGYTF.

V gene TRBV28 combines with J gene TRBJ1-4, with D possibly being TRBD1 (5 bases). Trimming left V 5 bases short and J 2 bases short, with 9 bases between. The germline V gene has CDR1 MDHEN and CDR2 SYDVKM. This CDR3 has 14 amino acids. Here the CDR3 reads CASSATATNEKLFF. CDR3 bases: TGTGCCAGCAGTGCGACAGCCACTAATGAAAAACTGTTTTTT.

The J gene is TRBJ1-4, the V gene TRBV19; D possibly corresponds to TRBD1 (5 bases). CDR3 length equals 15 residues. From germline, CDR1 is LNHDA and CDR2 SQIVND (reference sequence). V was trimmed by 6 bases and J by 5 bases, leaving 16 bases between them. CDR3 amino acids: CASRGSYGGNEKLFF. The CDR3 DNA sequence: TGTGCCAGTAGAGGCAGCTACGGGGGGAATGAAAAACTGTTTTTT.

The V call is TRBV7-2, the J call TRBJ1-2; D possibly corresponds to TRBD1 (6 bases). CDR3 length: 15 residues. The germline CDR1 and CDR2 sequences are SGHTA and FQGNSA. Trimming left V 0 bases short and J 4 bases short, with 12 bases between. The CDR3 DNA follows: TGTGCCAGCAGCTTAGCGTCAGGGGAGGGCTATGGCTACACCTTC. It specifies CASSLASGEGYGYTF.

This chain uses TRBV19 with TRBJ1-2; TRBD1 matches 7 bases. CDR1 is LNHDA and CDR2 is SQIVND in the germline V gene (reference sequence). J was trimmed by 1 base and V by 0 bases; bases with no gene match: 11. The CDR3 sequence is 18 residues long. The CDR3 region is CASSIDALGQGDNYGYTF. The CDR3 DNA is TGTGCCAGTAGTATAGATGCGCTCGGGCAGGGGGATAACTATGGCTACACCTTC.